The 26 T cell receptor beta chains below come from one sample, sequenced in a study of cytomegalovirus exposure and HLA in healthy donors. The PCR made use of 60 Vbeta and 13 Jbeta primers. Profiled with immunoSEQ multiplex PCR; TCRdb holds only in-frame clones, not every one. The sample has around 80,000 clones, 78% seen once. Sequencing used PBMCs. The origin of the receptors is a man between 40 and 49 years old in good health and CMV-seronegative.

V gene TRBV5-1 combines with J gene TRBJ2-1, with TRBD1 identical over 7 bases. The CDR3 spans 17 residues. Germline V gene lookup returns CDR1 SGHRS and CDR2 YFSETQ. Trimming took 0 bases from V and 10 from J; bases not matched to a gene: 16. CDR3 nucleotides: TGCGCCAGCAGCTTGGAACCCTTTACGACAGGGACGAACGAGCAGTTCTTC. It specifies CASSLEPFTTGTNEQFF.

This sequence joins TRBV19 and TRBJ2-3; 8 nucleotides agree with TRBD2. This CDR3 spans 17 amino acids. Per germline, CDR1 LNHDA and CDR2 SQIVND (reference sequence). J was trimmed by 2 bases and V by 0 bases; bases with no gene match: 7. CDR3 coding DNA: TGTGCCAGTAGTATAGATGGTGGTAGCGGGGCCACAGATACGCAGTATTTT. Encoded protein: CASSIDGGSGATDTQYF.

The rearrangement links TRBV6-5 to TRBJ1-3; the D is unclear. The CDR3 runs 15 residues. CDR1 and CDR2 from the germline V gene are MNHEY and SVGAGI. V lost 6 bases, J lost 0 bases, and 12 bases lay in between. Here the CDR3 DNA reads TGTGCCAGCAGGTCGGACTCAAGCTCTGGAAACACCATATATTTT. The encoded protein is CASRSDSSSGNTIYF.

The V and J genes are TRBV5-1 and TRBJ2-7; D perhaps matches TRBD1 (9 bases). CDR1 and CDR2 from the germline V gene are SGHRS and YFSETQ. The CDR3 is 15 residues long. V dropped 4 bases and J dropped 3 bases, with 17 bases sitting between them. CDR3 coding DNA: TGCGCCAGCAGCATTAGCGGGACAGGGAGCTACGAGCAGTACTTC. This gives the protein CASSISGTGSYEQYF. The variable domain in full, completed from reference TRBV5-1 and TRBJ2-7, reads KAGVTQTPRYLIKTRGQQVTLSCSPISGHRSVSWYQQTPGQGLQFLFEYFSETQRNKGNFPGRFSGRQFSNSRSEMNVSTLELGDSALYLCASSISGTGSYEQYFGPGTRLTVT.

This rearrangement joins TRBV9 to TRBJ1-2; 9 bases fit TRBD1. Germline V lookup: CDR1 SGDLS, CDR2 YYNGEE. The CDR3 runs to 17 residues. Germline trimming cut 0 bases from V and 3 bases from J; bases unmatched to any gene: 9. CDR3 bases: TGTGCCAGCAGCGTAGGGGGACAGGGTTTTTTAGACTATGGCTACACCTTC. Its translation: CASSVGGQGFLDYGYTF.

The CDR3 is CASSPGGGRLFNEQFF. As DNA, the CDR3 is TGTGCCAGCAGCCCTGGAGGCGGGCGTCTATTCAATGAGCAGTTCTTC. The chain employs TRBV7-3 and TRBJ2-1; D is possibly TRBD2 (5 bases). The CDR3 consists of 16 residues. The V end was cut by 5 bases, the J end by 6 bases, with 20 bases between. CDR1 is SGHTA, CDR2 FQGTGA, per germline.

The chain uses TRBV6-5 and TRBJ2-7; 7 nucleotides match TRBD1. The CDR3 is made up of 13 amino acids. V was pared by 8 bases and J by 2 bases, with 6 bases of the junction left unmatched. Germline CDR1 is MNHEY and CDR2 is SVGAGI. The CDR3 reads CASGTAHAYEQYF. The CDR3, as DNA: TGTGCCAGCGGGACAGCTCACGCCTACGAGCAGTACTTC.

This clone was seen only once. The genes are TRBV9 and TRBJ2-5; 7 bases line up with TRBD2. Losses at the gene ends were 0 bases for V and 2 bases for J; bases not matched to a gene: 4. This CDR3 comprises 15 residues. Germline assignment: CDR1 SGDLS and CDR2 YYNGEE. In DNA form, the CDR3 reads TGTGCCAGCAGCGTAGCCGGGGGGAGGCAAGAGACCCAGTACTTC. This translates into CASSVAGGRQETQYF. The variable domain in full, with the rest retrieved from reference TRBV9 and TRBJ2-5, is DSGVTQTPKHLITATGQRVTLRCSPRSGDLSVYWYQQSLDQGLQFLIQYYNGEERAKGNILERFSAQQFPDLHSELNLSSLELGDSALYFCASSVAGGRQETQYFGPGTRLLVL.

The V and J genes are TRBV28 and TRBJ2-3; 11 bases fit TRBD2. Germline lookup yields CDR1 MDHEN and CDR2 SYDVKM. Trimming at V came to 4 bases and at J to 0 bases, leaving 9 bases not matched to a gene. This CDR3 comprises 18 residues. The CDR3 sequence is CASSSLPGTSGSTDTQYF. The CDR3 DNA sequence: TGTGCCAGCAGTTCTCTCCCCGGGACTAGCGGAAGCACAGATACGCAGTATTTT.

For this clone: The junction shows a germline mismatch at one end, possibly a read error. The chain is built from TRBV28 and TRBJ1-1; D gene ambiguous. CDR3 size: 16 residues. Germline-derived CDR1 and CDR2 are MDHEN and SYDVKM. CDR3 amino acids: CASSDLAPSKSGEASF. The CDR3 nucleotides read TGTGCCAGCAGCGATCTTGCTCCCTCCAAAAGCGGTGAAGCTTCCTTT.

The chain is built from TRBV19 and TRBJ1-4, with 7 bases aligning to TRBD1. The trim removed 6 bases at V and 4 bases at J, leaving 8 bases unmatched. The length of the CDR3 is 15 residues. Germline CDR1 and CDR2: LNHDA and SQIVND (reference sequence). The CDR3 nucleotides are TGTGCCAGTAGACTACAGGGACAGAGTAATGAAAAACTGTTTTTT. Translated, it gives CASRLQGQSNEKLFF. Filled out from reference TRBV19 and TRBJ1-4, the complete variable domain reads DGGITQSPKYLFRKEGQNVTLSCEQNLNHDAMYWYRQDPGQGLRLIYYSQIVNDFQKGDIAEGYSVSREKKESFPLTVTSAQKNPTAFYLCASRLQGQSNEKLFFGSGTQLSVL.

The CDR3 bases are TGTGCCAGCAGGCCCCCTGGACGGAGGGCGGACGAGCAGTACTTC. This codes for CASRPPGRRADEQYF. The chain joins TRBV28 to TRBJ2-7; TRBD2 might be the D (6 bases). This CDR3 is 15 amino acids long. Germline CDR1 reads MDHEN; CDR2 reads SYDVKM. V lost 6 bases, J lost 5 bases, and 20 bases lay in between.

This rearrangement joins TRBV7-9 to TRBJ2-1, with TRBD1 as a possible D gene (5 bases). Trimming removed 5 bases from V and 7 bases from J, with 21 bases in between. Germline CDR1 reads SEHNR; CDR2 reads FQNEAQ (reference sequence). The CDR3 spans 16 residues. The CDR3 region has the DNA TGTGCCAGCAGCCCAGGGTTAGCTTCCTGGGGAAATGAGCAGTTCTTC. It yields the protein CASSPGLASWGNEQFF.

The J gene is TRBJ2-7, the V gene TRBV28; 12 nucleotides align to TRBD2. The CDR3 length is 17 residues. From germline, CDR1 is MDHEN and CDR2 SYDVKM. V shed 7 bases, J shed 5 bases, and the junction held 15 bases outside the gene matches. CDR3 protein: CASTPPRLAGGRDEQYF. The CDR3 bases are TGTGCCAGCACCCCTCCCAGGCTAGCGGGAGGGAGAGACGAGCAGTACTTC. The whole variable domain, filled in from reference TRBV28 and TRBJ2-7, reads DVKVTQSSRYLVKRTGEKVFLECVQDMDHENMFWYRQDPGLGLRLIYFSYDVKMKEKGDIPEGYSVSREKKERFSLILESASTNQTSMYLCASTPPRLAGGRDEQYFGPGTRLTVT.

This clone was recorded a few times. V usage is TRBV19 and J usage is TRBJ1-1, with D possibly matching TRBD1 (5 bases). V was cut by 4 bases and J by 0 bases, with 15 bases left in between. The CDR3 contains 16 residues. Germline loops: CDR1 LNHDA, CDR2 SQIVND (reference sequence). The CDR3 bases are TGTGCCAGTAGTAATAGACAGTGGGCAATGAACACTGAAGCTTTCTTT. This translates into CASSNRQWAMNTEAFF.

The J gene is TRBJ1-1, the V gene TRBV11-3; D is unclear. The germline V gene has CDR1 SGHNT and CDR2 YENEEA. This CDR3 region has 13 residues. The ends were cut back, 1 base at V and 5 bases at J, with 8 bases in the middle. The CDR3, as DNA: TGTGCCAGCAGCTTAGTGTCCGGGACTGAAGCTTTCTTT. This encodes CASSLVSGTEAFF.

This clone came up a few times. The chain carries TRBV11-2 and TRBJ2-1, with 8 bases aligning to TRBD2. The trim removed 1 base at V and 6 bases at J, leaving 2 bases unmatched. The CDR3 contains 14 residues. Germline CDR1 and CDR2: SGHAT and FQNNGV. The CDR3 protein is CASSLAGGPNEQFF. CDR3 in DNA: TGTGCCAGCAGCTTAGCGGGAGGGCCCAATGAGCAGTTCTTC.

The rearrangement links TRBV7-9 to TRBJ1-6; 10 bases fit TRBD1. This CDR3 is 16 amino acids long. Germline-derived CDR1 and CDR2 are SEHNR and FQNEAQ (reference sequence). After removal of 5 bases from V and 0 bases from J, the junction contained 1 base not matched to a gene. CDR3 amino acids: CASSGTGDSYNSPLHF. CDR3 DNA: TGTGCCAGCAGCGGGACAGGGGACTCCTATAATTCACCCCTCCACTTT.

This clone has only one observation. The V and J genes are TRBV6-1 and TRBJ1-1; 10 nucleotides line up with TRBD1. V lost 3 bases and J lost 9; bases outside the gene matches: 4. Germline V gives CDR1 MNHNS, CDR2 SASEGT. The CDR3 is 13 residues long. This CDR3 is CASSEGTGEKAFF. The CDR3 coding sequence is TGTGCCAGCAGTGAGGGGACAGGGGAGAAAGCTTTCTTT.

The chain uses TRBV9 and TRBJ1-6; 9 bases align to TRBD1. The CDR3 sequence is 15 residues long. Per the germline V gene, CDR1 is SGDLS and CDR2 is YYNGEE. The V gene end was trimmed by 4 bases and the J gene end by 6 bases; junction bases not matched to a gene: 5. The CDR3 bases are TGTGCCAGCAGCCCCCGGACAGGGGTTAATTCACCCCTCCACTTT. The encoded protein is CASSPRTGVNSPLHF. The complete variable domain, with remaining parts taken from reference TRBV9 and TRBJ1-6, reads DSGVTQTPKHLITATGQRVTLRCSPRSGDLSVYWYQQSLDQGLQFLIQYYNGEERAKGNILERFSAQQFPDLHSELNLSSLELGDSALYFCASSPRTGVNSPLHFGNGTRLTVT.

This chain connects TRBV7-3 to TRBJ2-1; 7 bases map to TRBD1. This CDR3 spans 21 amino acids. The V gene's germline CDR1 is SGHTA and CDR2 FQGTGA. The ends lost 1 base at V and 1 base at J; junction bases unmatched: 19. CDR3 nucleotide sequence: TGTGCCAGCAGCTTAATTCAGACAGGGCGGATCGGTGGTGGATCCTACAATGAGCAGTTCTTC. Its protein product is CASSLIQTGRIGGGSYNEQFF.

This sequence joins TRBV19 and TRBJ1-1; D may be TRBD1 (6 bases). The germline V gene encodes CDR1 LNHDA and CDR2 SQIVND (reference sequence). The CDR3 has 14 amino acids. V was clipped by 6 bases and J by 1 base, with 12 bases between them. The CDR3 bases are TGTGCCAGTAGCTACAGGGACACGAACACTGAAGCTTTCTTT. Protein product: CASSYRDTNTEAFF.

This chain links TRBV7-3 with TRBJ2-2; TRBD1 agrees at 10 bases. Trimming took 5 bases from V and 4 from J; bases not matched to a gene: 10. This CDR3 has 17 amino acids. Germline V CDR1 and CDR2: SGHTA, FQGTGA. The CDR3 bases are TGTGCCAGCAGCAGTATACGACAGGGGGCGGGCACCGGGGAGCTGTTTTTT. Translated: CASSSIRQGAGTGELFF.

The chain links TRBV15 to TRBJ2-3, with D tentatively TRBD1 (5 bases). V lost 0 bases to trimming and J lost 11 bases, with 21 bases between them. This CDR3 is 16 amino acids long. In germline, CDR1 is LNHNV, CDR2 YYDKDF (reference sequence). DNA of the CDR3: TGTGCCACCAGCAGAGATGTAACAGGCCAGGTTGCAAAGCAGTATTTT. Translated: CATSRDVTGQVAKQYF.

V is TRBV6-6 and J is TRBJ2-7; 7 bases map to TRBD2. Germline loops: CDR1 MNHNY, CDR2 SVGAGI (reference sequence). The CDR3 is 13 residues long. V gave up 10 bases and J gave up 4 bases; unmatched junction bases: 10. The CDR3 reads CATNTGTKYEQYF. For the CDR3, the DNA is TGTGCCACCAATACCGGGACTAAATACGAGCAGTACTTC.

The V and J genes are TRBV25-1 and TRBJ2-3; 14 bases line up with TRBD2. J lost 3 bases, V lost 1 base, and 3 bases had no gene match. The CDR3 is made up of 17 amino acids. Germline values: CDR1 MGHDK, CDR2 SYGVNS. In DNA, the CDR3 is TGTGCCAGCAGTGAATCGGGACTAGCGGGAGAAACAGATACGCAGTATTTT. Translating it yields CASSESGLAGETDTQYF.